This record covers a single TCR beta chain. These data come from a study of blood T cell repertoires in COVID-19. Background on the study: Both acute and convalescent COVID-19 samples were obtained from the United States, Italy and Spain. Sample material is recorded as cDNA or gDNA derived from T cells, B-cell-depleted T cells, or PBMCs.

In germline, CDR1 is SGHAT, CDR2 FQNNGV. CDR3 length equals 15 residues. V lost 1 base and J lost 6, with 12 bases in between. Original data processing: Amplifying reference gene primers gave estimates of nucleated cell counts. The table came from immunoSEQ multiplex PCR; TCRdb's copy has only in-frame clones and leaves some out. V and J calls and clone size are as listed in that table; D and trimming were resolved from the DNA. The data contain fewer than 85,000 clones, about 90% of them singletons. The chain is built from TRBV11-2 and TRBJ1-4; perhaps TRBD1 as D (6 bases). The TCR comes from a human donor in a cohort sampled during active COVID-19. Sequencing was done on a sample of peripheral blood. This CDR3 is CASSLGGGVYEKLFF. The CDR3 region has the DNA TGTGCCAGCAGCTTAGGAGGGGGTGTTTATGAAAAACTGTTTTTT.